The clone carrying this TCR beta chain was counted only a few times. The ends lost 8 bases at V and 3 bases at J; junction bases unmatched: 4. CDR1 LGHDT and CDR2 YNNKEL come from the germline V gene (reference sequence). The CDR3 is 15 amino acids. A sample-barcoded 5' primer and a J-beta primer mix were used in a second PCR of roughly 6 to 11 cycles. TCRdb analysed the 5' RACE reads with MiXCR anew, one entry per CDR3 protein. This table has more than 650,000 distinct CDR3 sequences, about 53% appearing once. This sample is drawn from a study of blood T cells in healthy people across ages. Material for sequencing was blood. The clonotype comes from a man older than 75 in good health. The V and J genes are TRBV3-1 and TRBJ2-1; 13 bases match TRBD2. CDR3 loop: CASQLAGGGYNEQFF. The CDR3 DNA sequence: TGTGCCAGCCAACTAGCGGGAGGGGGCTACAATGAGCAGTTCTTC.